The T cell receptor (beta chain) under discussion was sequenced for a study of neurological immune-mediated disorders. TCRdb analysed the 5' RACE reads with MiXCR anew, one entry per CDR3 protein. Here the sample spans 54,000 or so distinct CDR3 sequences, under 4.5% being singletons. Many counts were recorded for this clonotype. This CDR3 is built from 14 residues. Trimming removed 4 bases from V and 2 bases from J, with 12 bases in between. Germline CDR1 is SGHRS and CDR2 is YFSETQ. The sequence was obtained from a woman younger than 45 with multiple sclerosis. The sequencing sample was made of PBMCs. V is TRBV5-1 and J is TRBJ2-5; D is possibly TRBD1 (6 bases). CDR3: CASSVLGQQETQYF. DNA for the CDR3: TGCGCCAGCAGCGTACTCGGACAGCAAGAGACCCAGTACTTC.